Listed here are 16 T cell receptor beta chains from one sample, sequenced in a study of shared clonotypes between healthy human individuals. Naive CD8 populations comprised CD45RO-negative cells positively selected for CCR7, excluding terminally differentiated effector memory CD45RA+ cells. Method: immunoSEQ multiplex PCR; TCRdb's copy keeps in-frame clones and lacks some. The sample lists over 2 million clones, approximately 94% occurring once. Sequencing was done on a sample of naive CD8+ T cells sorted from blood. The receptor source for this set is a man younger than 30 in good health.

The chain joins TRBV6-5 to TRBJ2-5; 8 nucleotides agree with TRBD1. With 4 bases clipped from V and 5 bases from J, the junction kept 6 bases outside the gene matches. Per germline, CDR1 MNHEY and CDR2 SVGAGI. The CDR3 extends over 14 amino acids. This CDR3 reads CASSSTGEHETQYF. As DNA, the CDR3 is TGTGCCAGCAGTTCGACAGGGGAGCACGAGACCCAGTACTTC.

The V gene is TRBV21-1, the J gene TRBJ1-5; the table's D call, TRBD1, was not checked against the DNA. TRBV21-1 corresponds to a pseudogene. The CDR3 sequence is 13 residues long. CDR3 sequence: CASSKRGSQPQHF. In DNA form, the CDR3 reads TGTGCCAGCAGCAAAAGGGGGTCTCAGCCCCAGCATTTT.

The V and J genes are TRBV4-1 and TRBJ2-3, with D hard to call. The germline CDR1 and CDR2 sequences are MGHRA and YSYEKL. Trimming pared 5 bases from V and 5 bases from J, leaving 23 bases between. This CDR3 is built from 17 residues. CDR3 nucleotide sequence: TGCGCCAGCAGCGTCCAGTCGGGCCTCCCCTCCCGAGATACGCAGTATTTT. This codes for CASSVQSGLPSRDTQYF.

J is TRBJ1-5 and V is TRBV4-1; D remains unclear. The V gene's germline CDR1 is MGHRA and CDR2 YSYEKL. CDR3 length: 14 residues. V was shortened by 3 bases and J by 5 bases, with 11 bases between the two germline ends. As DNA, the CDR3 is TGCGCCAGCAGCCACGCTACGAGTGATCAGCCCCAGCATTTT. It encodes CASSHATSDQPQHF.

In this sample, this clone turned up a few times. In DNA form, the CDR3 reads TGTGCCAGCAGCGCCACGGGGGGTCAGCCCCAGCATTTT. Amino acids: CASSATGGQPQHF. The V call is TRBV9, the J call TRBJ1-5, with a possible D match to TRBD1 (5 bases). Per the germline V gene, CDR1 is SGDLS and CDR2 is YYNGEE. V was pared by 3 bases and J by 6 bases, with 10 bases between. The CDR3 is made up of 13 amino acids.

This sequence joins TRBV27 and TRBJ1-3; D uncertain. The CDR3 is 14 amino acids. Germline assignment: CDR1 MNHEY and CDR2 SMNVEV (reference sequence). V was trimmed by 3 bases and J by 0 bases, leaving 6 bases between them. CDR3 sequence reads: CASSLGNSGNTIYF. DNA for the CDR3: TGTGCCAGCAGTTTGGGCAACTCTGGAAACACCATATATTTT.

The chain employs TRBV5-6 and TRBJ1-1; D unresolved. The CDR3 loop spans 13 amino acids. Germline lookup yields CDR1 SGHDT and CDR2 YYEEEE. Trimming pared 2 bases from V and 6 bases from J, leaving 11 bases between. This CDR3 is CASSLGIWAEAFF. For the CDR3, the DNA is TGTGCCAGCAGCTTAGGGATTTGGGCTGAAGCTTTCTTT.

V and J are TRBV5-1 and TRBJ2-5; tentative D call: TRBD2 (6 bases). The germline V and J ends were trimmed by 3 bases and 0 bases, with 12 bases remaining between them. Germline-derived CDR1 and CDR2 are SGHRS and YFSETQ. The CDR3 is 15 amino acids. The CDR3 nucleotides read TGCGCCAGCAGCTCGATCCGGGACTACCAAGAGACCCAGTACTTC. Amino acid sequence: CASSSIRDYQETQYF.

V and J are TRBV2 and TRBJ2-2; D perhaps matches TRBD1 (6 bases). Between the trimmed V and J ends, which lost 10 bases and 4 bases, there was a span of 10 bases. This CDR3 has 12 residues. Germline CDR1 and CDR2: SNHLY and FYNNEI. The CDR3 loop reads CATARGTGELFF. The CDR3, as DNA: TGTGCCACCGCCAGGGGCACCGGGGAGCTGTTTTTT.

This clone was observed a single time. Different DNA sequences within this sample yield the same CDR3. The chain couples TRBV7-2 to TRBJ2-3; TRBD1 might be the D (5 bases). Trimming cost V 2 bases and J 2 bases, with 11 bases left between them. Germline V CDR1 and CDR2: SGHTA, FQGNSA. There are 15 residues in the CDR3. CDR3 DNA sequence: TGTGCCAGCAGCTTATTGTCAGGGTCCACAGATACGCAGTATTTT. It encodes CASSLLSGSTDTQYF.

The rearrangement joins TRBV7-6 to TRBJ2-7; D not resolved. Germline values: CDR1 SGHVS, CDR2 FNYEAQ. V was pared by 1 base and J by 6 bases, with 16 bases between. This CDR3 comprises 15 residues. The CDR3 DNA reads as TGTGCCAGCAGCTTAGTAAACGGATTTGGCGGCGAGCAGTACTTC. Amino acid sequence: CASSLVNGFGGEQYF.

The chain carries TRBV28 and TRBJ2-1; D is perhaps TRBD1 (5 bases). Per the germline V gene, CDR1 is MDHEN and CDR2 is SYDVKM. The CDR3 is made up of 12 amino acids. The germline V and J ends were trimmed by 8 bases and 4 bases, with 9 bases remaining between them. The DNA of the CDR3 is TGTGCCAGCGGGGCAGTTTACAATGAGCAGTTCTTC. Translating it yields CASGAVYNEQFF.

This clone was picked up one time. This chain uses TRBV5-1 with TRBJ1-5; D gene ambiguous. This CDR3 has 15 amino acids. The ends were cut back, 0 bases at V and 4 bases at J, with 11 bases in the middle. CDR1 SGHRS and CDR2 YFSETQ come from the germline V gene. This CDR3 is CASSLVPDGNQPQHF. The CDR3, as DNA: TGCGCCAGCAGCTTGGTACCAGACGGTAATCAGCCCCAGCATTTT.

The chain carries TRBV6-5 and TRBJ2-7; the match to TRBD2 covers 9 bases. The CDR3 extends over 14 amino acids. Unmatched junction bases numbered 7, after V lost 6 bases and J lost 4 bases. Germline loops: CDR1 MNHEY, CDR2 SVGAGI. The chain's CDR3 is CASSKLAGDYEQYF. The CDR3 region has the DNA TGTGCCAGCAGCAAATTAGCGGGGGATTACGAGCAGTACTTC.

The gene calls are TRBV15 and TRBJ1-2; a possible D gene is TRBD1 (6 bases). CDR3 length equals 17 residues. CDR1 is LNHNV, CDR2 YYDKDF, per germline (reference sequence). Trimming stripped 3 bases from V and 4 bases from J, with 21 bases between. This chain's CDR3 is CATSREWGLDSRYGYTF. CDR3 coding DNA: TGTGCCACCAGCAGGGAATGGGGGCTGGACAGCCGCTATGGCTACACCTTC.

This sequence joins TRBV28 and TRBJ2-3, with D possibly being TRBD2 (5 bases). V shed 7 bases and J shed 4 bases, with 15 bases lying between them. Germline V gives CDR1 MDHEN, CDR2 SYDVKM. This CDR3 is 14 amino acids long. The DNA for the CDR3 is TGTGCCAGCACCTTTAGGACTGGTCCAGATACGCAGTATTTT. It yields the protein CASTFRTGPDTQYF.